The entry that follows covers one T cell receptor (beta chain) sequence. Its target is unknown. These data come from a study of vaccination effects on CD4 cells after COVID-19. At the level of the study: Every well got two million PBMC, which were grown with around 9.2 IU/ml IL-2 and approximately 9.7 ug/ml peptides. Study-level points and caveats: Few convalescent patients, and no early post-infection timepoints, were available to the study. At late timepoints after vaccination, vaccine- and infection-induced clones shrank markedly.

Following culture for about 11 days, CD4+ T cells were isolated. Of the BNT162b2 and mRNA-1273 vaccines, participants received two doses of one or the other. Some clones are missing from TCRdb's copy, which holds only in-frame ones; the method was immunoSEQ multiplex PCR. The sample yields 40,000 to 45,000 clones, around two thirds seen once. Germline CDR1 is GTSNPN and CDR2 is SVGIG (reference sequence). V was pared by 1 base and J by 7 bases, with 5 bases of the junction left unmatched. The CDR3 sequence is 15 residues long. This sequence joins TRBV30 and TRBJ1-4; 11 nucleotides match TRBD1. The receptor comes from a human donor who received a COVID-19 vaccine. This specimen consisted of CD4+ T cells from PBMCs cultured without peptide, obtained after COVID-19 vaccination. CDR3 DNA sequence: TGTGCCTGGAGTGCCGGGACAGGGGGTGGTGAAAAACTGTTTTTT. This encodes CAWSAGTGGGEKLFF.